The T cell receptor (beta chain) under discussion was sequenced for a study of cytomegalovirus exposure and HLA in healthy donors. In the case of this clone: Its antigen remains unknown.

PCR employed 60 Vbeta and 13 Jbeta primers. Assay used: immunoSEQ multiplex PCR; TCRdb lists only in-frame clones, some missing. The top ten clones hold approximately 1.8% of a sample with 150,000 to 200,000 clones, around 82% of them seen once. CDR1 and CDR2 (germline): MNHEY, SVGAGI. V lost 4 bases and J 5 bases, leaving 17 bases between the germline ends. This CDR3 region has 15 residues. Study conclusions and caveats: A later analysis linked a missense variant in DCLRE1C to the trimming of TCR beta V and J genes. Rare TCR sequences dominated, though some public TCRs recurred in many donors.

This TCR derives from a young man in good health and CMV-seronegative. The chain employs TRBV6-5 and TRBJ2-5, with a tentative D call TRBD1 (6 bases). What was sequenced was PBMCs. The CDR3 DNA reads as TGTGCCAGCAGTTCCGTACCAGGGGCAGGTGAGACCCAGTACTTC. It codes for CASSSVPGAGETQYF.